This TCR beta chain was profiled in a study of blood T cell repertoires in COVID-19. Study summary: Nucleic acid was either cDNA or gDNA, and it came from T cells, B-cell-depleted T cells, or PBMCs.

In the study's own analysis: From reference gene primer amplification, estimates of nucleated cell counts were derived. Generated by immunoSEQ multiplex PCR, the TCRdb table keeps only in-frame clones and is missing some. That table furnishes V, J and clone size, whereas the DNA furnished D and trimming. The sample consists of 250,000 to 350,000 clones, approximately 85% of them appearing once. Seattle cases were enrolled at active infection and followed longitudinally. Sequenced sample: peripheral blood. This TCR was sampled from a human donor with COVID-19, enrolled during active disease. The donor label of this sample is uncertain.

The DNA of the CDR3 is TGCGCCAGCAGCCAAGTACAGCAGGGTGGCGAAAAACTGTTTTTT. This encodes CASSQVQQGGEKLFF. The chain links TRBV4-1 to TRBJ1-4, with D possibly being TRBD1 (5 bases). The germline V and J ends were trimmed by 1 base and 8 bases, with 14 bases remaining between them. The CDR3 has 15 amino acids. CDR1 and CDR2 (germline): MGHRA, YSYEKL.